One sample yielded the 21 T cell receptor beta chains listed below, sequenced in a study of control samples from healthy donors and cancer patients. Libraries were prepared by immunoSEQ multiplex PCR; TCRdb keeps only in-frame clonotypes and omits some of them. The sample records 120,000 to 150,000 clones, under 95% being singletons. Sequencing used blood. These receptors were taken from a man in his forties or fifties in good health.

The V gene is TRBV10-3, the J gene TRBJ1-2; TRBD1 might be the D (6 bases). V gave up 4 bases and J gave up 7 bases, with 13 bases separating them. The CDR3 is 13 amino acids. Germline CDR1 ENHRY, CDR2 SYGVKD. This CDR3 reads CAISGDTLAGYTF. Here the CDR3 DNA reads TGTGCCATCAGTGGGGACACCCTGGCTGGCTACACCTTC.

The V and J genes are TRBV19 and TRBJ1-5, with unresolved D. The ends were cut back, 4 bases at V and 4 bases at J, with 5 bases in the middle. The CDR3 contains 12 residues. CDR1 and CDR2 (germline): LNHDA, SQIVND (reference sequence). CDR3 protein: CASSTGNQPQHF. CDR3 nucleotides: TGTGCCAGTAGTACCGGAAATCAGCCCCAGCATTTT.

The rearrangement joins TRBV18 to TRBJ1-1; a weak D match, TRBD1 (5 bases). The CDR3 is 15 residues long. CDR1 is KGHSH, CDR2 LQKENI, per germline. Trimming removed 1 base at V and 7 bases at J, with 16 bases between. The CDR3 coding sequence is TGTGCCAGCTCACCACGGCCAGGGCAACTCCTTGAAGCTTTCTTT. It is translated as CASSPRPGQLLEAFF.

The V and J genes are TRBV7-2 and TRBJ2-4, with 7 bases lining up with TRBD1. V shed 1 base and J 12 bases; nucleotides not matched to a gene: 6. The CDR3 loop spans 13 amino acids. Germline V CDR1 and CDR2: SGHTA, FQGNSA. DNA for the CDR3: TGTGCCAGCAGCTTAGGCCGGGACAGCTATCAGTACTTC. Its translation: CASSLGRDSYQYF. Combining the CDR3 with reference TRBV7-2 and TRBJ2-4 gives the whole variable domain GAGVSQSPSNKVTEKGKDVELRCDPISGHTALYWYRQSLGQGLEFLIYFQGNSAPDKSGLPSDRFSAERTGGSVSTLTIQRTQQEDSAVYLCASSLGRDSYQYFGAGTRLSVL.

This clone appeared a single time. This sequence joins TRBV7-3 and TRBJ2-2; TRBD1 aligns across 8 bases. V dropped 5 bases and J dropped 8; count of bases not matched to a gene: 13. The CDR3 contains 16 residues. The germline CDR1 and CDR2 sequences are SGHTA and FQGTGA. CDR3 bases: TGTGCCAGCAGCCAACGCCTAGGACAGGGAACGGGGGAGCTGTTTTTT. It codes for CASSQRLGQGTGELFF.

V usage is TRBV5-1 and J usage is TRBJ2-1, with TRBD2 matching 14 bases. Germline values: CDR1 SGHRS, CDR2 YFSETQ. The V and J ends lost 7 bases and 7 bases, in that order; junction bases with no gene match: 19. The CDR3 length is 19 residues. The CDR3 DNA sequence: TGCGCCAGCGGTGAGGGCGGACTAGCGGGAGGAAGAAGGGTGAATGAGCAGTTCTTC. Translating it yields CASGEGGLAGGRRVNEQFF.

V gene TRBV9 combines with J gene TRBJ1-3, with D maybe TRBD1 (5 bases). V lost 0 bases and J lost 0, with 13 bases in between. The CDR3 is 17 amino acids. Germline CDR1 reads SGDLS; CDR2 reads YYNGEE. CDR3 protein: CASSVAPRADSGNTIYF. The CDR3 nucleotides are TGTGCCAGCAGCGTAGCCCCCAGGGCCGACTCTGGAAACACCATATATTTT.

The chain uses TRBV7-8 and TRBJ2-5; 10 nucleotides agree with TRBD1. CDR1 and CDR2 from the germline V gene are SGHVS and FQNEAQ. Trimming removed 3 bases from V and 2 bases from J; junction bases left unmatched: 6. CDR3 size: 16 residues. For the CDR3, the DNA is TGTGCCAGCAGCTTTTCCACGGGACAGGGGCAAGAGACCCAGTACTTC. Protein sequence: CASSFSTGQGQETQYF.

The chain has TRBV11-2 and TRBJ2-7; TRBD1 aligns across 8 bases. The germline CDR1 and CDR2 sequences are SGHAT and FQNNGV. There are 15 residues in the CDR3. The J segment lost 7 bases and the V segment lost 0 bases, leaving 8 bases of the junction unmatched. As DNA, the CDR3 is TGTGCCAGCAGCTTAGAGACAGGGGTTATAGGGGAGCAGTACTTC. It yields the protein CASSLETGVIGEQYF.

The CDR3 sequence is CASSDTGNTIYF. The CDR3 DNA reads TGTGCCAGCAGCGACACAGGAAACACCATATATTTT. J is TRBJ1-3 and V is TRBV6-4; D is undetermined. The CDR3 length is 12 residues. Germline assignment: CDR1 MRHNA and CDR2 SNTAGT. V lost 6 bases and J 4 bases, leaving 7 bases between the germline ends.

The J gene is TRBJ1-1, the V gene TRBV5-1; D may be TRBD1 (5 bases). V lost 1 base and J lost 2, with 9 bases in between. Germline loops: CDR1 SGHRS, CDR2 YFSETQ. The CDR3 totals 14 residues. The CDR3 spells CASSLMQGNTEAFF. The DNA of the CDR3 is TGCGCCAGCAGCTTGATGCAGGGTAACACTGAAGCTTTCTTT.

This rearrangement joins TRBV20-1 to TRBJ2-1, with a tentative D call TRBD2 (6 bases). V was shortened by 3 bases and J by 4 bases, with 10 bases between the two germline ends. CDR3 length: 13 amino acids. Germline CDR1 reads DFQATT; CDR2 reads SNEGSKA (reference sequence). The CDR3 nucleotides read TGCAGTGCTAGTCCGGGAGATTACAATGAGCAGTTCTTC. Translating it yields CSASPGDYNEQFF.

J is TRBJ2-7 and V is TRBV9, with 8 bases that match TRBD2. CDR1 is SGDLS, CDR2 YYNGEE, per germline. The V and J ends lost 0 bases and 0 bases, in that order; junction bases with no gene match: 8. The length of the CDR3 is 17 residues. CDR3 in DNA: TGTGCCAGCAGCGTAGGGGGCCAGCGGGGGAGCTCCTACGAGCAGTACTTC. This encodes CASSVGGQRGSSYEQYF.

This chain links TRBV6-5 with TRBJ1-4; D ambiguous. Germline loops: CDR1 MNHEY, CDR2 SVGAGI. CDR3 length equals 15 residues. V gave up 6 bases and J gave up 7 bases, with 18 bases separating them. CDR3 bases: TGTGCCAGCAGCCAATTCGGGCTACTCGGTGAAAAACTGTTTTTT. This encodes CASSQFGLLGEKLFF.

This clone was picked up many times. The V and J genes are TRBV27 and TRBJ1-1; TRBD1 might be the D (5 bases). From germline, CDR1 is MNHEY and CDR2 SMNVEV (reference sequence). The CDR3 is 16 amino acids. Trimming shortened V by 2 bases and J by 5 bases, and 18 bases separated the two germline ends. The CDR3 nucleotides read TGTGCCAGCAGTTTAAAGTTTCGTGGGGGGGATACTGAAGCTTTCTTT. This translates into CASSLKFRGGDTEAFF.

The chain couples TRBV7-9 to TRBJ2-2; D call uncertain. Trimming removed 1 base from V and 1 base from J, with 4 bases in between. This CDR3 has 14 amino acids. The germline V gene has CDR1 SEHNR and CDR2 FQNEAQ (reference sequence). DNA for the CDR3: TGTGCCAGCAGCTTAGAACAGAACACCGGGGAGCTGTTTTTT. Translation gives CASSLEQNTGELFF.

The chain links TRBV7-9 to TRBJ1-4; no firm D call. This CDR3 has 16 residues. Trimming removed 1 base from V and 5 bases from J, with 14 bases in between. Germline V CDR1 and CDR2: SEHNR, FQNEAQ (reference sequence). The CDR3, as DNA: TGTGCCAGCAGCTTAGAATCTAAGAGGAGGAATGAAAAACTGTTTTTT. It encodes CASSLESKRRNEKLFF.

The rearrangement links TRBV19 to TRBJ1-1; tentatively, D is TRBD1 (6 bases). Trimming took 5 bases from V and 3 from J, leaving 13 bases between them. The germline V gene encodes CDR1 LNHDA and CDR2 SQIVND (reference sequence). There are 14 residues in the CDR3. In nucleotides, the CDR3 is TGTGCCAGTAGTCTCACAGGGAGGGACACTGAAGCTTTCTTT. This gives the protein CASSLTGRDTEAFF.

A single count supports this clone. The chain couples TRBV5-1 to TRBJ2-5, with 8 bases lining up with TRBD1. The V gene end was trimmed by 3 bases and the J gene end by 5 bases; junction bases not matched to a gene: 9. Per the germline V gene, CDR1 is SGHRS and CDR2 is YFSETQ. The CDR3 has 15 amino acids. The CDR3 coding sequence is TGCGCCAGCAGCTCAGACTTTAGACAGGGGGAGACCCAGTACTTC. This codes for CASSSDFRQGETQYF.

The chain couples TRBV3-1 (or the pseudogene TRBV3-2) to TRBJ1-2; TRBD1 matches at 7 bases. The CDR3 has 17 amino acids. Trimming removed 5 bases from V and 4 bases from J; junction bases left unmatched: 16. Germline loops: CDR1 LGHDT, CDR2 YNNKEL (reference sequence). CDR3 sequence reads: CASSARDSQGSGYGYTF. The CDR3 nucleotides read TGTGCCAGCAGCGCCCGGGACAGCCAGGGCTCTGGCTATGGCTACACCTTC.

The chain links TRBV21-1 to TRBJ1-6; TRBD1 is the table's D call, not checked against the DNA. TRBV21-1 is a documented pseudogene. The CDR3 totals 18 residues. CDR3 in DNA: TGTGCCAGCAGCTCATACGACAGTCCCTCTTATTATAATTCACCCCTCCACTTT. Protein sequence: CASSSYDSPSYYNSPLHF.